The 8 T cell receptor beta chains presented below share a single source sample, sequenced in a study of early T cells in non-severe SARS-CoV-2 infection. TCRdb re-derived calls from the 5' RACE reads in MiXCR, one entry per CDR3 protein. This repertoire shows tens of thousands of distinct CDR3 sequences, 3.5% to 4.5% found once; its top ten account for about 4.2%. Input material: whole blood. These receptors originate from an adult who was a healthcare worker with PCR-confirmed SARS-CoV-2 infection or an uninfected control (not recorded which).

The table lists this clonotype with many counts. The chain recombines TRBV15 with TRBJ2-1; 7 bases map to TRBD2. The V gene end was trimmed by 1 base and the J gene end by 7 bases; junction bases not matched to a gene: 13. CDR1 and CDR2 from the germline V gene are LNHNV and YYDKDF (reference sequence). CDR3 length equals 17 residues. The CDR3 loop reads CATSRVNLISGRNEQFF. The DNA of the CDR3 is TGTGCCACCAGCAGAGTAAACCTTATTAGCGGGCGAAATGAGCAGTTCTTC. Using reference TRBV15 and TRBJ2-1 for the parts outside the CDR3, the full variable domain is DAMVIQNPRYQVTQFGKPVTLSCSQTLNHNVMYWYQQKSSQAPKLLFHYYDKDFNNEADTPDNFQSRRPNTSFCFLDIRSPGLGDTAMYLCATSRVNLISGRNEQFFGPGTRLTVL.

This clonotype was found many times. The chain employs TRBV2 and TRBJ2-3; D ambiguous. The germline CDR1 and CDR2 sequences are SNHLY and FYNNEI. The CDR3 covers 10 residues. V was pared by 4 bases and J by 4 bases, with 0 bases between. The CDR3 region is CASSADTQYF. For the CDR3, the DNA is TGTGCCAGCAGTGCAGATACGCAGTATTTT.

This clonotype was seen a handful of times. This chain joins TRBV7-8 and TRBJ2-5; D is unresolved. Trimming shortened V by 1 base and J by 1 base, and 7 bases separated the two germline ends. CDR1 and CDR2 from the germline V gene are SGHVS and FQNEAQ. The CDR3 extends over 14 amino acids. The chain's CDR3 is CASSLGGSQETQYF. The CDR3 DNA is TGTGCCAGCAGCTTAGGTGGTAGCCAAGAGACCCAGTACTTC. The whole variable domain, remainder taken from reference TRBV7-8 and TRBJ2-5, is GAGVSQSPRYKVAKRGQDVALRCDPISGHVSLFWYQQALGQGPEFLTYFQNEAQLDKSGLPSDRFFAERPEGSVSTLKIQRTQQEDSAVYLCASSLGGSQETQYFGPGTRLLVL.

This clonotype was counted many times. The chain employs TRBV20-1 and TRBJ1-4; TRBD1 agrees at 9 bases. CDR1 is DFQATT, CDR2 SNEGSKA, per germline (reference sequence). The CDR3 has 13 amino acids. V trimming: 6 bases; J trimming: 5 bases; junction bases outside the gene matches: 4. Here the CDR3 reads CSATGTGNEKLFF. The CDR3 nucleotides are TGCAGTGCCACCGGGACAGGGAATGAAAAACTGTTTTTT.

This clonotype showed up many times. The chain employs TRBV2 and TRBJ1-5; 7 bases are shared with TRBD1. V dropped 6 bases and J dropped 2; count of bases not matched to a gene: 7. CDR1 SNHLY and CDR2 FYNNEI come from the germline V gene. CDR3 length equals 15 residues. The CDR3 bases are TGTGCCAGCAGACAACAGGGGTATGGCAATCAGCCCCAGCATTTT. It translates to CASRQQGYGNQPQHF.

This clonotype appeared many times. This sequence joins TRBV7-9 and TRBJ2-7; 13 bases map to TRBD2. Germline loops: CDR1 SEHNR, CDR2 FQNEAQ (reference sequence). This CDR3 has 17 amino acids. Trimming cost V 7 bases and J 0 bases; bases outside gene matches: 9. This CDR3 reads CASTHGTSGTSSYEQYF. The CDR3 region has the DNA TGTGCCAGCACCCACGGGACTAGCGGGACAAGCTCCTACGAGCAGTACTTC.

This clonotype has more than one count but fewer than ten. This chain uses TRBV7-9 with TRBJ2-2; D remains unclear. The CDR3 runs 14 residues. Germline assignment: CDR1 SEHNR and CDR2 FQNEAQ (reference sequence). V lost 4 bases and J 5 bases, leaving 11 bases between the germline ends. CDR3 DNA: TGTGCCAGCAGCTCCCCCCGCGGAACCGGGGAGCTGTTTTTT. This sequence encodes CASSSPRGTGELFF.

This clonotype appeared many times. The V gene is TRBV12-3 or TRBV12-4, the J gene TRBJ2-1, with unresolved D. This CDR3 has 11 amino acids. V shed 10 bases and J shed 1 base, with 5 bases lying between them. The DNA of the CDR3 is TGTGCCACCGGGTCCTACAATGAGCAGTTCTTC. Residues: CATGSYNEQFF.